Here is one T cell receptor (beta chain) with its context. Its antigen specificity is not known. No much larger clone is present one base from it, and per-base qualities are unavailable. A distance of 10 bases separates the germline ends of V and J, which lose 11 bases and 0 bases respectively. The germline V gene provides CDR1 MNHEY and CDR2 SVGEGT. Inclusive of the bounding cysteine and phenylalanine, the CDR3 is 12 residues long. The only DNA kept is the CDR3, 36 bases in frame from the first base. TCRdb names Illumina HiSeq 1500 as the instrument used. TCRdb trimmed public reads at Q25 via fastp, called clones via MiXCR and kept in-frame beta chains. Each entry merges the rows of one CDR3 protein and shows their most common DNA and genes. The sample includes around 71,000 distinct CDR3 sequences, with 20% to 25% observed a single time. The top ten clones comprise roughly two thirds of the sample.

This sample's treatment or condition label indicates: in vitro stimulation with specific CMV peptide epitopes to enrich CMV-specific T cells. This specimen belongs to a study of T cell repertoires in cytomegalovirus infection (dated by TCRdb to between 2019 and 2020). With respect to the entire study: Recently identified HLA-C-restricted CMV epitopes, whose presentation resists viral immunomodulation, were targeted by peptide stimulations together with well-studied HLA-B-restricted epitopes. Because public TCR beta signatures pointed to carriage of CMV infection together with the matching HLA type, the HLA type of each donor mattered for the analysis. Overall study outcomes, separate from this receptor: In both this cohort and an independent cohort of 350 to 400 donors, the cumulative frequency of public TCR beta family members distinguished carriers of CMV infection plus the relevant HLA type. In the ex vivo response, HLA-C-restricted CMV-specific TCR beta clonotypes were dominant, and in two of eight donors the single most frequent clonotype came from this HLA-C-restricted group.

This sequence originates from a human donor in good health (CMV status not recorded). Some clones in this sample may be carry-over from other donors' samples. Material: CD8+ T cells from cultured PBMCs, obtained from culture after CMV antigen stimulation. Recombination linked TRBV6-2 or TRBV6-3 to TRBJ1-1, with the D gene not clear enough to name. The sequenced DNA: TGTGCCGTACGATTCATGAACACTGAAGCTTTCTTT. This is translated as CAVRFMNTEAFF.